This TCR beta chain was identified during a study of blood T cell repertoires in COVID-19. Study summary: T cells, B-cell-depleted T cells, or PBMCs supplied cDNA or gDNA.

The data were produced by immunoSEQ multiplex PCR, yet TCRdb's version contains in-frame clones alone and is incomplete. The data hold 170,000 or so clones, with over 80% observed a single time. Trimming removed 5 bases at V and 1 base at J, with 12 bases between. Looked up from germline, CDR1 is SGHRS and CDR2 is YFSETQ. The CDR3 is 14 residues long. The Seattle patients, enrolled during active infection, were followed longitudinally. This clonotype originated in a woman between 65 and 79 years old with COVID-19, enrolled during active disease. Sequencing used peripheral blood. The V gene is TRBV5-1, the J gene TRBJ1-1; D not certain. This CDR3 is CASRIPGSNTEAFF. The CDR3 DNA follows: TGCGCCAGCAGAATCCCAGGTTCGAACACTGAAGCTTTCTTT.